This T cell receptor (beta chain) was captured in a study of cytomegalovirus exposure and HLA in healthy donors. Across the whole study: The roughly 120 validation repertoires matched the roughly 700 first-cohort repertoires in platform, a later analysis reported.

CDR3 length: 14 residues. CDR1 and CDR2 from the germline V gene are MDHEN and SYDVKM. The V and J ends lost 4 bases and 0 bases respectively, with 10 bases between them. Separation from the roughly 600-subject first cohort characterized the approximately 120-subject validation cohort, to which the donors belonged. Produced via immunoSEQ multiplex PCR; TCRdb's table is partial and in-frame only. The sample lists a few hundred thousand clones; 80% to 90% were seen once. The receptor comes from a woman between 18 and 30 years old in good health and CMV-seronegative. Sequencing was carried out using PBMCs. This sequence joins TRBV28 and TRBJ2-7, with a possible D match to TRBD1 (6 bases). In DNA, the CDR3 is TGTGCCAGCAGTTCCGGGACAAACTCCTACGAGCAGTACTTC. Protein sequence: CASSSGTNSYEQYF.